This T cell receptor beta chain was obtained from a study of beta chain features in type 1 diabetes. The CDR3 is made up of 14 amino acids. V dropped 7 bases and J dropped 5 bases, with 17 bases sitting between them. Germline lookup yields CDR1 MDHEN and CDR2 SYDVKM. TCRB transcripts that were expressed got sequenced, as all of the isolated RNA had been reverse transcribed. Assay used: immunoSEQ multiplex PCR; TCRdb lists only in-frame clones, some missing. The table includes 400,000 or so clones, around 10% detected once. Points from the study as a whole: Type 1 diabetes patients had TCRB CDR3s that were shorter (moderately but significantly so) in all four CD4+ subsets. The similarity of naive, central memory and Treg TCRB repertoires appeared greater among patients than among healthy donors. It was not settled here whether HLA type affects TCRB rearrangement.

This clone was found a few times. Its antigen is as yet unknown. The specimen sequenced was central memory CD4+ T cells from blood. The rearrangement joins TRBV28 to TRBJ1-1, with a weak D call TRBD1 (5 bases). The sequence came from a man in his thirties or forties with type 1 diabetes. The CDR3 region is CASKPFGARTEAFF. CDR3 sequence (DNA): TGTGCCAGCAAACCTTTTGGGGCGCGTACTGAAGCTTTCTTT.